The sequence of this T cell receptor beta chain was determined in a study of identifying expanded T cells in peripheral blood. V shed 4 bases, J shed 1 base, and the junction held 8 bases outside the gene matches. The length of the CDR3 is 17 residues. Germline CDR1 SGHRS, CDR2 YFSETQ. Clones were read by immunoSEQ multiplex PCR, and TCRdb kept only the in-frame ones, dropping some. This sample has some 97,000 clones, with roughly 88% found just once. No infections or other immune events were documented during collection. The sequencing sample was made of blood. The origin of this receptor is a person aged 18 to 70 in good health. J is TRBJ2-1 and V is TRBV5-1; 10 nucleotides align to TRBD1. CDR3 sequence reads: CASSPPGQGISYNEQFF. The CDR3 bases are TGCGCCAGCAGCCCGCCGGGACAGGGGATTTCCTACAATGAGCAGTTCTTC.